Presented here are 19 T cell receptor beta chains from one specimen sequenced in a study of radiotherapy plus CTLA-4 blockade in lung cancer. Sequenced by immunoSEQ multiplex PCR; TCRdb stores in-frame clones only, minus some. Seen here are more than 25,000 clones, less than 80% observed once, and the top ten hold under 8%. The starting material was peripheral blood, obtained from a patient treated with radiotherapy plus ipilimumab. These receptor sequences come from a human donor with non-small cell lung cancer who had stable disease on radiotherapy plus ipilimumab.

This chain joins TRBV6-1 and TRBJ1-5; TRBD1 matches 9 bases. There are 15 residues in the CDR3. Germline V gives CDR1 MNHNS, CDR2 SASEGT. The V segment lost 6 bases and the J segment 3 bases; nucleotides outside the gene matches: 6. CDR3 coding DNA: TGTGCCAGCAGGGGGGACAGGGTATACAATCAGCCCCAGCATTTT. The encoded protein is CASRGDRVYNQPQHF.

The rearrangement links TRBV6-5 to TRBJ1-2; 8 bases match TRBD1. The CDR3 contains 14 residues. Losses at the gene ends were 5 bases for V and 8 bases for J; bases not matched to a gene: 10. In germline, CDR1 is MNHEY, CDR2 SVGAGI. For the CDR3, the DNA is TGTGCCAGCAGTCCCGGGACAGGTAATCGAGGCTACACCTTC. As protein: CASSPGTGNRGYTF.

The V and J genes are TRBV6-1 and TRBJ2-7; unclear D gene. CDR1 and CDR2 from the germline V gene are MNHNS and SASEGT. The CDR3 contains 13 residues. V dropped 3 bases and J dropped 5 bases, with 11 bases sitting between them. The CDR3 sequence: CASSEVGRNEQYF. The CDR3 DNA sequence: TGTGCCAGCAGTGAGGTAGGGCGCAACGAGCAGTACTTC.

The J gene is TRBJ1-5, the V gene TRBV6-5; possibly TRBD1 for D (6 bases). Per germline, CDR1 MNHEY and CDR2 SVGAGI. The CDR3 covers 14 residues. Trimming pared 5 bases from V and 7 bases from J, leaving 15 bases between. CDR3 sequence: CASSESGTFQPQHF. The DNA for the CDR3 is TGTGCCAGCAGTGAATCTGGGACATTCCAGCCCCAGCATTTT.

The V gene is TRBV19, the J gene TRBJ2-7; 10 nucleotides match TRBD2. The CDR3 spans 14 residues. V shed 5 bases, J shed 2 bases, and the junction held 3 bases outside the gene matches. The V gene's germline CDR1 is LNHDA and CDR2 SQIVND (reference sequence). The DNA of the CDR3 is TGTGCCAGTAGTGCGCTAGCGGGAGCCTACGAGCAGTACTTC. Protein product: CASSALAGAYEQYF.

This rearrangement joins TRBV7-2 to TRBJ2-1; 11 bases align to TRBD2. The germline CDR1 and CDR2 sequences are SGHTA and FQGNSA. The CDR3 runs 15 residues. The trim removed 5 bases at V and 5 bases at J, leaving 5 bases unmatched. CDR3 protein: CASSPKLAGDNEQFF. For the CDR3, the DNA is TGTGCCAGCAGCCCTAAACTAGCGGGGGACAATGAGCAGTTCTTC. Drawing the rest from reference TRBV7-2 and TRBJ2-1, the complete variable domain is GAGVSQSPSNKVTEKGKDVELRCDPISGHTALYWYRQSLGQGLEFLIYFQGNSAPDKSGLPSDRFSAERTGGSVSTLTIQRTQQEDSAVYLCASSPKLAGDNEQFFGPGTRLTVL.

Here the CDR3 DNA reads TGTGCCAGTAGTACAGGGGGTCTGGGCTACACCTTC. Protein sequence: CASSTGGLGYTF. V and J are TRBV19 and TRBJ1-2; 7 bases are shared with TRBD1. Germline-derived CDR1 and CDR2 are LNHDA and SQIVND (reference sequence). J was trimmed by 8 bases and V by 4 bases; bases with no gene match: 4. The CDR3 has 12 amino acids.

This chain uses TRBV19 with TRBJ2-7; the match to TRBD1 covers 7 bases. J gave up 4 bases and V 0 bases, and 9 bases lay outside the gene matches. Germline lookup yields CDR1 LNHDA and CDR2 SQIVND (reference sequence). The CDR3 has 16 residues. CDR3 bases: TGTGCCAGTAGTATAGATCGGGGACAGAATCTATACGAGCAGTACTTC. It translates to CASSIDRGQNLYEQYF.

The chain employs TRBV4-3 and TRBJ2-1; D not resolved. V gave up 4 bases and J gave up 9 bases, with 16 bases separating them. This CDR3 has 14 amino acids. Germline V gene data show CDR1 as LGHNA and CDR2 as YSLEER. CDR3 DNA sequence: TGCGCCAGCAGCCCGAGGAGAGGAGCAGTTGAGCAGTTCTTC. It encodes CASSPRRGAVEQFF.

The J gene is TRBJ2-2, the V gene TRBV30; 9 bases align to TRBD1. CDR1 is GTSNPN and CDR2 is SVGIG in the germline V gene (reference sequence). V was pared by 4 bases and J by 5 bases, with 5 bases of the junction left unmatched. The length of the CDR3 is 14 residues. As DNA, the CDR3 is TGTGCCTGGACTAGGACAGGGGTGACCGGGGAGCTGTTTTTT. Its translation is CAWTRTGVTGELFF.

Details on this clone: Germline is not matched at one junction end, which may reflect a read error. The chain combines TRBV13 with TRBJ1-2; 11 bases fit TRBD1. The germline V gene has CDR1 PRHDT and CDR2 FYEKMQ (reference sequence). The length of the CDR3 is 15 residues. The CDR3 nucleotides read TGTGCCAGCAGCTCGGGACAGGGGGGGGGCTATGGCCACACCTTC. Amino acids: CASSSGQGGGYGHTF.

In DNA, the CDR3 is TGCGCCAGCAGAGCCGACACCCGTAGGGAAGAGACCCAGTACTTC. Its translation is CASRADTRREETQYF. This chain joins TRBV5-1 and TRBJ2-5, with D uncertain. Germline lookup yields CDR1 SGHRS and CDR2 YFSETQ. Trimming pared 5 bases from V and 3 bases from J, leaving 17 bases between. The CDR3 loop spans 15 amino acids.

With respect to this clone: Sequence at one end of the junction differs from germline and may be a read error. The gene calls are TRBV6-5 and TRBJ1-2; 8 bases match TRBD1. Germline-derived CDR1 and CDR2 are MNHEY and SVGAGI. The CDR3 consists of 14 residues. The CDR3 is CASSDSGQDYGYTF. In nucleotides, the CDR3 is TGTGCCAGCAGTGACTCGGGACAGGACTATGGCTACACCTTC.

This chain connects TRBV28 to TRBJ2-2; the D call may be TRBD1 or TRBD2 (5 bases each). Germline values: CDR1 MDHEN, CDR2 SYDVKM. Trimming took off 4 bases at V and 5 bases at J, with 11 bases between the two ends. This CDR3 region has 14 residues. This CDR3 is CASSWDGLTGELFF. The CDR3 DNA is TGTGCCAGCAGTTGGGACGGCCTAACCGGGGAGCTGTTTTTT.

The rearrangement uses TRBV6-6 and TRBJ1-5; the D is unclear. The CDR3 is 14 residues long. Germline V gives CDR1 MNHNY, CDR2 SVGAGI (reference sequence). Trimming took 7 bases from V and 3 from J, leaving 13 bases between them. The CDR3 DNA sequence: TGTGCCAGCAAGGAGCAGGTGATCAATCAGCCCCAGCATTTT. Translated, it gives CASKEQVINQPQHF.

The genes are TRBV7-6 and TRBJ2-2; D may correspond to TRBD1 or TRBD2 (5 bases each). V was shortened by 5 bases and J by 0 bases, with 16 bases between the two germline ends. Germline V gives CDR1 SGHVS, CDR2 FNYEAQ. The CDR3 length is 17 residues. CDR3 nucleotides: TGTGCCAGCAGCCCTATCGACGGGACGGCGAACACCGGGGAGCTGTTTTTT. The encoded protein is CASSPIDGTANTGELFF.

V gene TRBV5-1 combines with J gene TRBJ2-3; D gene uncertain. The CDR3 runs to 12 residues. Germline assignment: CDR1 SGHRS and CDR2 YFSETQ. Trimming stripped 5 bases from V and 2 bases from J, with 6 bases between. The CDR3 bases are TGCGCCAGCAGAGAATCCACAGATACGCAGTATTTT. Its protein product is CASRESTDTQYF.

In this sample, this clone turned up once. This rearrangement joins TRBV18 to TRBJ2-7; maybe TRBD1 (6 bases). The germline gives CDR1 KGHSH, CDR2 LQKENI. This CDR3 spans 19 amino acids. V lost 0 bases, J lost 4 bases, and 25 bases lay in between. The CDR3 reads CASSPPPSSGVRSFYEQYF. The CDR3 DNA reads as TGTGCCAGCTCACCACCCCCCTCTTCAGGGGTCCGATCCTTTTACGAGCAGTACTTC.

V is TRBV19 and J is TRBJ1-2; 7 bases map to TRBD1. Germline CDR1 and CDR2: LNHDA and SQIVND (reference sequence). This CDR3 region has 13 residues. The V and J ends lost 9 bases and 8 bases, in that order; junction bases with no gene match: 12. The DNA of the CDR3 is TGTGCCAGCTGGACAGGTGGGGTCGGGGGCTACACCTTC. Protein: CASWTGGVGGYTF. Supplemented by reference TRBV19 and TRBJ1-2, the full variable domain reads DGGITQSPKYLFRKEGQNVTLSCEQNLNHDAMYWYRQDPGQGLRLIYYSQIVNDFQKGDIAEGYSVSREKKESFPLTVTSAQKNPTAFYLCASWTGGVGGYTFGSGTRLTVV.